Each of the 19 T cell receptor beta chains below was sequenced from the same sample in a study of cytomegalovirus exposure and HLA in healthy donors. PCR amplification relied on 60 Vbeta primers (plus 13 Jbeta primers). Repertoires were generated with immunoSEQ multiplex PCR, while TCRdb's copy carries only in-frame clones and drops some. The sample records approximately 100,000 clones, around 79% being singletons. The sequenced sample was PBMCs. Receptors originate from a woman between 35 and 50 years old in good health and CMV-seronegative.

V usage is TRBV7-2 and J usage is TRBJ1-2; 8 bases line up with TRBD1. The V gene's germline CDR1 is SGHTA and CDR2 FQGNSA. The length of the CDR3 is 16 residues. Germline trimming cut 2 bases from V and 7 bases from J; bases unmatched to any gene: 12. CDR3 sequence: CASSLSFDQGASGYTF. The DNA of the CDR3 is TGTGCCAGCAGCTTAAGTTTCGACCAGGGGGCAAGTGGCTACACCTTC.

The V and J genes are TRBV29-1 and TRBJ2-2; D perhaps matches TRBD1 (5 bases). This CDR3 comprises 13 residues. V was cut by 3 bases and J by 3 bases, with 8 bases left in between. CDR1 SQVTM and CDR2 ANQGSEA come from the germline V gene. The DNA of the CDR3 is TGCAGCGTTGATGACAGAGACACCGGGGAGCTGTTTTTT. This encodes CSVDDRDTGELFF.

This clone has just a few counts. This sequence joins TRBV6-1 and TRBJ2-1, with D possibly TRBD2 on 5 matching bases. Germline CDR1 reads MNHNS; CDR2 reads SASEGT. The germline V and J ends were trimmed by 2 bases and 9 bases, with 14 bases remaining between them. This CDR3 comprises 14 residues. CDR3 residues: CASSEQVVAGEQFF. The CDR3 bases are TGTGCCAGCAGTGAACAGGTAGTCGCGGGTGAGCAGTTCTTC.

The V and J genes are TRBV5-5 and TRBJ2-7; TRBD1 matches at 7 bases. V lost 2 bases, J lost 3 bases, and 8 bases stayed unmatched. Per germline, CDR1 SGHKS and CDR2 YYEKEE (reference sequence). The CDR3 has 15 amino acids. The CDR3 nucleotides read TGTGCCAGCAGCTTCTCGGACAGGATTGACTACGAGCAGTACTTC. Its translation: CASSFSDRIDYEQYF.

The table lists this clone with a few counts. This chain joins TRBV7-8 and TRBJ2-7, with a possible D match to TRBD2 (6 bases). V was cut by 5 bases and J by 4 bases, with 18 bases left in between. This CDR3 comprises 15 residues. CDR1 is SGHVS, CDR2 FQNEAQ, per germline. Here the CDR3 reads CASSLLGGGAYEQYF. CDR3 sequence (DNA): TGTGCCAGCAGCCTTTTGGGCGGAGGGGCATACGAGCAGTACTTC. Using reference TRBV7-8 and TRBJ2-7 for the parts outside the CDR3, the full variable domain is GAGVSQSPRYKVAKRGQDVALRCDPISGHVSLFWYQQALGQGPEFLTYFQNEAQLDKSGLPSDRFFAERPEGSVSTLKIQRTQQEDSAVYLCASSLLGGGAYEQYFGPGTRLTVT.

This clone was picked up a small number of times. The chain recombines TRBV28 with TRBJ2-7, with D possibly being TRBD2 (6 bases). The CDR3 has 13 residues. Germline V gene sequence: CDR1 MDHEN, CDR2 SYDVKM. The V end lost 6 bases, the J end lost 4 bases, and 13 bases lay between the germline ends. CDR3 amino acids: CASRPPSVYEQYF. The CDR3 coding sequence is TGTGCCAGCAGGCCCCCTAGCGTTTACGAGCAGTACTTC.

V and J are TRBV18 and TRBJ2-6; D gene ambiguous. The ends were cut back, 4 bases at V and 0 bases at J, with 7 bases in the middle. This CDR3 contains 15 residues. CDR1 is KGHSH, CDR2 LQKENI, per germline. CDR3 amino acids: CASSLDTSGANVLTF. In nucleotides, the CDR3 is TGTGCCAGCTCACTCGACACCTCTGGGGCCAACGTCCTGACTTTC.

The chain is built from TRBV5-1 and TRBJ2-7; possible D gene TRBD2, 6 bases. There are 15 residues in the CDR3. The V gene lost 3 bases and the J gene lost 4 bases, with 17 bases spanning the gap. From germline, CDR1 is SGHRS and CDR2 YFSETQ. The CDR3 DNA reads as TGCGCCAGCAGCTGGGGGGAGGACGGCATTTACGAGCAGTACTTC. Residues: CASSWGEDGIYEQYF.

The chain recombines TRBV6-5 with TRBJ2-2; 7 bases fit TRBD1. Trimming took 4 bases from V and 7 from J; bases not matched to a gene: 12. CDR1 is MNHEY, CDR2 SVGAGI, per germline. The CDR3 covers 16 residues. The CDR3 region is CASSFNHRGADGELFF. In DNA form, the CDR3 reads TGTGCCAGCAGTTTCAACCACAGGGGAGCGGACGGGGAGCTGTTTTTT.

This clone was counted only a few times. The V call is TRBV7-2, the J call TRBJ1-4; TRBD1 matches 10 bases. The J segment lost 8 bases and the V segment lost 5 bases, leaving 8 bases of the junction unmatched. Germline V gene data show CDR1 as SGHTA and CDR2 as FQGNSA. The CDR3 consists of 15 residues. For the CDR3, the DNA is TGTGCCAGCAGCCGACAGGGGGCCCACTCAGAAAAACTGTTTTTT. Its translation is CASSRQGAHSEKLFF.

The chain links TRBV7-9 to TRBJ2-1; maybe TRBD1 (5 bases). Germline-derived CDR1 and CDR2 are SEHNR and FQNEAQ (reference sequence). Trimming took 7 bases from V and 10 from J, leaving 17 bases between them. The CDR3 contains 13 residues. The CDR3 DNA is TGTGCCAGCAACCCTCAGTCCAGGGTGGAGCAGTTCTTC. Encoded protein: CASNPQSRVEQFF.

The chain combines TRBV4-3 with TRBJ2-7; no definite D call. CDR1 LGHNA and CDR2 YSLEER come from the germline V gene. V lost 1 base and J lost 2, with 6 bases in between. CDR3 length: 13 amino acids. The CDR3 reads CASSQGTTYEQYF. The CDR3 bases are TGCGCCAGCAGCCAAGGAACAACCTACGAGCAGTACTTC.

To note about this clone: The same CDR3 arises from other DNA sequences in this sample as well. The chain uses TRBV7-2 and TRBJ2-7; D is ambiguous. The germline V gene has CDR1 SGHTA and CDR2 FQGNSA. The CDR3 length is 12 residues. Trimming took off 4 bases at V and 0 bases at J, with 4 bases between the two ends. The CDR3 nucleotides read TGTGCCAGCAGCTCGAGCTCCTACGAGCAGTACTTC. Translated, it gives CASSSSSYEQYF.

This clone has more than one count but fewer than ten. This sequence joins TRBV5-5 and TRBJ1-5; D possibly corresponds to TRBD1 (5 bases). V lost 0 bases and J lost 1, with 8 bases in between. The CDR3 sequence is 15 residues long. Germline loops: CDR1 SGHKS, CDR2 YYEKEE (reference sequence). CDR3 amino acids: CASSLGQGSNQPQHF. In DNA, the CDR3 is TGTGCCAGCAGCTTGGGCCAGGGAAGCAATCAGCCCCAGCATTTT.

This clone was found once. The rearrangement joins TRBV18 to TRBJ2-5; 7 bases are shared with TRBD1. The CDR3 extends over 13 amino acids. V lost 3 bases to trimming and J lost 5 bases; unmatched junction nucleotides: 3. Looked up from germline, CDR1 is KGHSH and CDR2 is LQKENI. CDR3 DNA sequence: TGTGCCAGCTCACCGGGACAGCAGGAGACCCAGTACTTC. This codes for CASSPGQQETQYF.

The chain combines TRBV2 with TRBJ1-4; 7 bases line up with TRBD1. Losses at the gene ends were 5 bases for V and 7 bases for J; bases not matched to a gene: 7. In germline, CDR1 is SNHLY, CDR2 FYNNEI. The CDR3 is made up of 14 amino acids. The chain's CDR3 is CASSLPDRTEKLFF. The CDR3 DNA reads TGTGCCAGCAGTCTCCCGGACAGGACTGAAAAACTGTTTTTT.

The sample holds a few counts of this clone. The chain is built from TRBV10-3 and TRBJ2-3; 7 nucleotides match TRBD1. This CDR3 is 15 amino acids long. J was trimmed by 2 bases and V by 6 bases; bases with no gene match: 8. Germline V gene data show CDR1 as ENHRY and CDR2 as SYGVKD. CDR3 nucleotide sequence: TGTGCCATCAGCTTGGGACAGAGACACACAGATACGCAGTATTTT. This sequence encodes CAISLGQRHTDTQYF.

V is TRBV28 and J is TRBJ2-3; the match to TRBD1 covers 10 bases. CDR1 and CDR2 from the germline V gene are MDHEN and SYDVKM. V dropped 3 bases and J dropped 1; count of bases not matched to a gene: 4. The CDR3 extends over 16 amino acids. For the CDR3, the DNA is TGTGCCAGCAGTTTGACCGGGACAGGGGGCACAGATACGCAGTATTTT. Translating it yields CASSLTGTGGTDTQYF.

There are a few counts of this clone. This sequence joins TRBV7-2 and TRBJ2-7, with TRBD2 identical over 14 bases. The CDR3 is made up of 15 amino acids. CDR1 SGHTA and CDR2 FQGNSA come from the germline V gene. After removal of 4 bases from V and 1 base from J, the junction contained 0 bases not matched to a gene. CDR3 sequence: CASSWTSGRSYEQYF. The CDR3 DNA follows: TGTGCCAGCAGCTGGACTAGCGGGAGGTCCTACGAGCAGTACTTC.